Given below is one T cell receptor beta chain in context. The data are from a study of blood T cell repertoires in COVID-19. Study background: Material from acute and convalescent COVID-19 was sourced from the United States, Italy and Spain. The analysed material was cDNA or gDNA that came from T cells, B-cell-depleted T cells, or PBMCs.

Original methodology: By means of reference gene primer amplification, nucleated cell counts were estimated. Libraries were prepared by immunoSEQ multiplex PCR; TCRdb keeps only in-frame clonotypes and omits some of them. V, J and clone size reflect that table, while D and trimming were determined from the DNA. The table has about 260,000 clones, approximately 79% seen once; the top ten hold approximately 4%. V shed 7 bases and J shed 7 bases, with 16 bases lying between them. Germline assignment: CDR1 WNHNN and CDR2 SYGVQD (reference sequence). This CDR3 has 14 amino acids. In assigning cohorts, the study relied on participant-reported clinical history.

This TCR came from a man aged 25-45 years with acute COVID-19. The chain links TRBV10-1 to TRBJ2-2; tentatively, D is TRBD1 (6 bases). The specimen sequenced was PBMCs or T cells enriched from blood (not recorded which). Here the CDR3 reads CASTPNQGIGELFF. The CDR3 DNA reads TGCGCCAGCACTCCGAATCAGGGGATCGGGGAGCTGTTTTTT.